This T cell receptor (beta chain) was profiled in a study of regulatory T cells in long-lasting Graves disease. General observations from the study: The TCR repertoire of persistent Graves' patients was less diverse than that of newly diagnosed ones. Persistent disease exhibited a predilection for TRBV28, TRBJ1-2 and TRBJ2-5.

The CDR3 is made up of 13 amino acids. Germline V lookup: CDR1 LGHDT, CDR2 YNNKEL (reference sequence). V dropped 1 base and J dropped 7 bases, with 10 bases sitting between them. Note on this clonotype: Its antigen remains unidentified.

Assembly of TCR beta libraries relied on iRepertoire HTBI primers together with Arm-PCR of CDR3 regions. Original processing notes: Samples revealed approximately 60 TRBV and approximately 15 TRBJ segments. TCRdb re-analysed the multiplex PCR reads in MiXCR, keeping a single row per CDR3 protein. The V and J calls follow TCRdb's processing rather than the paper's. Of about 660,000 distinct CDR3 sequences listed, about 30% were seen once; the top ten hold about 40%. Time point given: persistent/refractory GD, antithyroid drugs over 5 years with positive TRAb. TCR sequences were obtained from RNA taken from PBMCs.

This chain links TRBV3-1 with TRBJ1-2; D is undetermined. The material sequenced was peripheral blood mononuclear cells (PBMCs), taken when the disease was refractory, from a patient treated with antithyroid drugs. The TCR sequence derives from a female donor with Graves disease. Written as DNA, the CDR3 is TGTGCCAGCAGCCAAGGGCCGGCGGTTGGCTACACCTTC. Its protein product is CASSQGPAVGYTF.